This TCR beta chain was identified in a study of blood T cell repertoires in COVID-19. Authors' processing steps: From reference gene primer amplification, estimates of nucleated cell counts were derived. Produced via immunoSEQ multiplex PCR; TCRdb's table is partial and in-frame only. The V and J calls and clone size are taken from that table; D and trimming were inferred from the DNA. The profile shows over 250,000 clones, 65% to 90% of them singletons. Deletions cut 5 bases from V and 4 bases from J, with 10 bases between. Germline V lookup: CDR1 SEHNR, CDR2 FQNEAQ (reference sequence). This CDR3 is 13 amino acids long. The count of this clone is one.

The source is a woman in her seventies with COVID-19, enrolled during active disease. This rearrangement joins TRBV7-9 to TRBJ2-3; D is unresolved. Sequencing was performed on peripheral blood. CDR3 protein: CASSQNAADTQYF. The CDR3 nucleotides are TGTGCCAGCAGCCAAAATGCGGCAGATACGCAGTATTTT.